This T cell receptor beta chain was sequenced in a study of control samples from healthy donors and cancer patients (dated by TCRdb to 2018 to 2020). Libraries came from the immunoSEQ multiplex PCR assay. Imported from immuneACCESS, the table was reduced by TCRdb to in-frame sequences with V and J called. These copies leave out some clones; in studies compared against another copy, an unresolved V gene accounts for under half, and the cause of the remainder is not known. This sample comprises around 80,000 clones, more than 70% of them detected only once. Around 18% of the sample belongs to the ten largest clones. Cut back by 5 bases and 2 bases, the V and J ends lie 11 bases apart. The germline V gene sets CDR1 to SGHTA and CDR2 to FQGNSA. Including the terminal cysteine and phenylalanine, the CDR3 comprises 14 residues. Solely the CDR3 DNA is kept, with 42 bases framed from the first base. This clone was observed a handful of times. It lacks a known antigen. No base quality information exists; no much larger clone differs at one position.

The material sequenced was blood. The sequence was collected from a man in his forties or fifties in good health. The chain employs TRBV7-2 and TRBJ2-3, with TRBD2 as a weak D call on 6 bases. In nucleotides, the sequence is TGTGCCAGCAGCCCGACTAGATTCACAGATACGCAGTATTTT. The encoded protein is CASSPTRFTDTQYF.